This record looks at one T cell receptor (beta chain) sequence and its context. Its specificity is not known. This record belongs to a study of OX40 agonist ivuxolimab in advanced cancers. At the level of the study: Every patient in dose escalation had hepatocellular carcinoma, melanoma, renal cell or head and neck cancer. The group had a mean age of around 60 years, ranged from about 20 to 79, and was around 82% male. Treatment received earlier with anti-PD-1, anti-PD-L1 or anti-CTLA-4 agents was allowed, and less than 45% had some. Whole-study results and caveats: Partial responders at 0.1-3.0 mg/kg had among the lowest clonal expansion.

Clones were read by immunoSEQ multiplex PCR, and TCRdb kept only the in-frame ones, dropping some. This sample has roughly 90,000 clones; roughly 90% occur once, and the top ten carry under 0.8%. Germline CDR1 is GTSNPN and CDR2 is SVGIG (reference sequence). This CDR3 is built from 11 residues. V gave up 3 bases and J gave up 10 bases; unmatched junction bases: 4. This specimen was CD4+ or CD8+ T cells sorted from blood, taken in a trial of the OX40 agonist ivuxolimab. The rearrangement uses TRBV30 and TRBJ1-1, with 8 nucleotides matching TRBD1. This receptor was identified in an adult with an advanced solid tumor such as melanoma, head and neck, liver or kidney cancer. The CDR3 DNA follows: TGTGCCTGGAGCTCAGGGACAGGAGCTTTCTTT. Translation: CAWSSGTGAFF.